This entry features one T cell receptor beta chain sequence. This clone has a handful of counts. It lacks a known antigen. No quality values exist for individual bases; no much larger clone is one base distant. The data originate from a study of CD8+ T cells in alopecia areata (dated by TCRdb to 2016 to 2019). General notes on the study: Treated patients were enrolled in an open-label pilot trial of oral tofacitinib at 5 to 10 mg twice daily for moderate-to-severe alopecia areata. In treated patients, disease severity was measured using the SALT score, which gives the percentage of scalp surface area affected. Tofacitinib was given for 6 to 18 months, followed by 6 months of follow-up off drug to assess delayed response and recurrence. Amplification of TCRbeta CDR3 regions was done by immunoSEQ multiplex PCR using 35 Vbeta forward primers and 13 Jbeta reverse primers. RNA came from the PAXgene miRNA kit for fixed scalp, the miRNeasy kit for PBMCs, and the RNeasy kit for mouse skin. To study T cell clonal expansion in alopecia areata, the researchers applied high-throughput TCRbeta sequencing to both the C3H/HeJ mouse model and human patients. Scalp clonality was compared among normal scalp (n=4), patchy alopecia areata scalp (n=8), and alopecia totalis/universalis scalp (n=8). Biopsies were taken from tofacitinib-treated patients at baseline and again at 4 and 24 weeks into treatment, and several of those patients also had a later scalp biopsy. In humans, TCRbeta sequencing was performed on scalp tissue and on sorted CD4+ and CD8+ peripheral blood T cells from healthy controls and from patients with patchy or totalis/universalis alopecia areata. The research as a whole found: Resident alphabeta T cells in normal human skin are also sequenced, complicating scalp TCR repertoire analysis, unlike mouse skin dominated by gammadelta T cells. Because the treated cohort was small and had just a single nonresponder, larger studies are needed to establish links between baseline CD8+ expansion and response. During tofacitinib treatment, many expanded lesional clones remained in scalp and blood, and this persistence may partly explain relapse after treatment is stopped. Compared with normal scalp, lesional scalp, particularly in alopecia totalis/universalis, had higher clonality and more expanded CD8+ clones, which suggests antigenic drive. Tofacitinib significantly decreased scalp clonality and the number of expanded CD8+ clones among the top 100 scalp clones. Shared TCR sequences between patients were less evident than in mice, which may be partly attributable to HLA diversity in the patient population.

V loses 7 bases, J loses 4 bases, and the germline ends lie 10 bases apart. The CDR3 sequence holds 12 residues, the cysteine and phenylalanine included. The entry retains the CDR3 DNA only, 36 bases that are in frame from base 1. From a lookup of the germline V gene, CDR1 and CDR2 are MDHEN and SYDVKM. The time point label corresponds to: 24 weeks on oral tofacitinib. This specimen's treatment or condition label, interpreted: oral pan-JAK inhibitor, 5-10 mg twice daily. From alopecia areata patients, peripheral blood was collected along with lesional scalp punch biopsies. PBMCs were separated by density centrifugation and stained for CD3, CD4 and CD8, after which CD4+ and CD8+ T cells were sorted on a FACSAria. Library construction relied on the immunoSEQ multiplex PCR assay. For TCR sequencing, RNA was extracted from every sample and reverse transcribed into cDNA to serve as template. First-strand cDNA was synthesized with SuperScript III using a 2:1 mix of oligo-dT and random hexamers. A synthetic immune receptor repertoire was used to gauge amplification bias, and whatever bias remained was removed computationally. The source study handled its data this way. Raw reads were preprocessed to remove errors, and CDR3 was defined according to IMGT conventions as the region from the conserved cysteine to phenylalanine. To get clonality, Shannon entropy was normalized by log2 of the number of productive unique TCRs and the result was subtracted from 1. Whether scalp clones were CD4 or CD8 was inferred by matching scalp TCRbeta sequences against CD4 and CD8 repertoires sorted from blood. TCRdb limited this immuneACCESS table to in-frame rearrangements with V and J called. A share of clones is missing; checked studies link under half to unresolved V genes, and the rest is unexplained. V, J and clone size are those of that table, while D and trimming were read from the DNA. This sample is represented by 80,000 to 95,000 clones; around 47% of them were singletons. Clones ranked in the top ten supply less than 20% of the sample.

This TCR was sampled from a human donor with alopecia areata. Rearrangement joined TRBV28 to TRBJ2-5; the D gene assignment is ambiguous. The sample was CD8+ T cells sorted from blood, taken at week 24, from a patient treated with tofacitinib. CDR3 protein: CASNAGRETQYF. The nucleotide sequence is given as TGTGCCAGCAATGCCGGCAGAGAGACCCAGTACTTC.